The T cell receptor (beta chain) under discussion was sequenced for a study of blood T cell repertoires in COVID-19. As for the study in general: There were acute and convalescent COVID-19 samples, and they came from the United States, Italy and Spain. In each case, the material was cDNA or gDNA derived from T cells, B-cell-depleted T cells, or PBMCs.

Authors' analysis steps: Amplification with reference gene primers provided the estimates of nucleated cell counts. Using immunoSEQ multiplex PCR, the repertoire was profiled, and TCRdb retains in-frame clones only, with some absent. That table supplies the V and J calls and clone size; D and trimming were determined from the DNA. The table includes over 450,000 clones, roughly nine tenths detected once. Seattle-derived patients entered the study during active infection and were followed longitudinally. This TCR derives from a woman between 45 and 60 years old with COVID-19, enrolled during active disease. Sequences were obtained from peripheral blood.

The CDR3 is CASSLVGQGGSGRVRNTEAFF. CDR3 DNA sequence: TGCGCCAGCAGCTTGGTGGGACAGGGGGGCTCGGGGCGAGTCCGGAACACTGAAGCTTTCTTT. The V gene is TRBV5-1, the J gene TRBJ1-1, with TRBD1 matching 11 bases. Per germline, CDR1 SGHRS and CDR2 YFSETQ. This CDR3 contains 21 residues. V lost 0 bases to trimming and J lost 1 base; unmatched junction nucleotides: 17.